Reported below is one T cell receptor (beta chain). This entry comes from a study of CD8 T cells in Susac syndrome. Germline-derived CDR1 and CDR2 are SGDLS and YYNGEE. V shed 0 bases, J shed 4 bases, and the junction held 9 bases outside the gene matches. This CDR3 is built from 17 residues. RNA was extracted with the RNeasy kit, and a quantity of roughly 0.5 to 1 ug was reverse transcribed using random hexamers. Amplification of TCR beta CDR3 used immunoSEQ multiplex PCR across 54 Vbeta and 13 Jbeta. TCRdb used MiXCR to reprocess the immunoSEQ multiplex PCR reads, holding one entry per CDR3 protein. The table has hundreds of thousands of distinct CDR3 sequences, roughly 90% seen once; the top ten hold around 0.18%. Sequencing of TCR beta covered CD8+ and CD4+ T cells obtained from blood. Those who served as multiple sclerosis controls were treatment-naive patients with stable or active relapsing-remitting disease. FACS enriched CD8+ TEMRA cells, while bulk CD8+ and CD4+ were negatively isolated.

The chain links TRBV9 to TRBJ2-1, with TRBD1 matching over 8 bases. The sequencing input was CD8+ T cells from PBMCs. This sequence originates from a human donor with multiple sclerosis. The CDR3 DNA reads TGTGCCAGCAGCGTAGCTGGGGCAGGGGGCGCTTACAATGAGCAGTTCTTC. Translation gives CASSVAGAGGAYNEQFF.